The next 17 T cell receptor beta chains were all read from a single sample in a study of beta chain features in type 1 diabetes. The sequenced template was cDNA made from the entire isolated RNA. Sequenced by immunoSEQ multiplex PCR; TCRdb stores in-frame clones only, minus some. This table has 250,000 or so clones, about 71% appearing once. The sample consisted of naive CD4+ T cells from blood. The receptor source for this set is a man in his thirties or forties in good health.

The chain recombines TRBV7-2 with TRBJ2-5, with 8 bases that match TRBD1. The CDR3 runs to 14 residues. Germline V gives CDR1 SGHTA, CDR2 FQGNSA. V shed 4 bases and J 3 bases; nucleotides not matched to a gene: 4. The DNA for the CDR3 is TGTGCCAGCAGCTCCGGGACAGGCGAAGAGACCCAGTACTTC. Translation: CASSSGTGEETQYF.

This sequence joins TRBV28 and TRBJ2-2, with TRBD2 matching over 12 bases. Trimming at V came to 2 bases and at J to 3 bases, leaving 10 bases not matched to a gene. This CDR3 has 19 residues. Germline assignment: CDR1 MDHEN and CDR2 SYDVKM. CDR3 DNA sequence: TGTGCCAGCAGTTTAGGCCCTAGCCTAGCGGGAGGGTACACCGGGGAGCTGTTTTTT. Protein product: CASSLGPSLAGGYTGELFF.

The V gene is TRBV9, the J gene TRBJ1-5; 7 bases map to TRBD1. V was clipped by 4 bases and J by 0 bases; unmatched bases: 4. Germline CDR1 reads SGDLS; CDR2 reads YYNGEE. The CDR3 is made up of 15 amino acids. CDR3 loop: CASSSTGDSNQPQHF. In DNA, the CDR3 is TGTGCCAGCAGCTCTACAGGGGATAGCAATCAGCCCCAGCATTTT.

This chain joins TRBV29-1 and TRBJ1-1; no definite D call. Germline V gene sequence: CDR1 SQVTM, CDR2 ANQGSEA. V gave up 6 bases and J gave up 2 bases, with 4 bases separating them. The CDR3 runs to 10 residues. CDR3 DNA: TGCAGCGTCTTTAACACTGAAGCTTTCTTT. This encodes CSVFNTEAFF. Full variable domain (outside the CDR3, taken from reference TRBV29-1 and TRBJ1-1): SAVISQKPSRDICQRGTSLTIQCQVDSQVTMMFWYRQQPGQSLTLIATANQGSEATYESGFVIDKFPISRPNLTFSTLTVSNMSPEDSSIYLCSVFNTEAFFGQGTRLTVV.

This rearrangement joins TRBV9 to TRBJ2-1, with 13 positions matching TRBD2. Losses at the gene ends were 0 bases for V and 6 bases for J; bases not matched to a gene: 15. The CDR3 is made up of 20 amino acids. Germline V gene data show CDR1 as SGDLS and CDR2 as YYNGEE. The CDR3 DNA sequence: TGTGCCAGCAGCGTAGGCGCGGGACTAGCGGGACCCACCGCTTTCAATGAGCAGTTCTTC. Its translation is CASSVGAGLAGPTAFNEQFF.

This clone has just a few counts. The V and J genes are TRBV29-1 and TRBJ2-5; possibly TRBD1 for D (6 bases). The germline V and J ends were trimmed by 0 bases and 5 bases, with 13 bases remaining between them. This CDR3 spans 14 amino acids. The germline gives CDR1 SQVTM, CDR2 ANQGSEA. The CDR3 region has the DNA TGCAGCGTTGAAGACGAACAGGGACGGGAGACCCAGTACTTC. This encodes CSVEDEQGRETQYF.

The chain carries TRBV5-1 and TRBJ2-3; weak D call: TRBD1 (6 bases). Germline CDR1 SGHRS, CDR2 YFSETQ. Trimming shortened V by 4 bases and J by 3 bases, and 15 bases separated the two germline ends. The CDR3 is 15 residues long. CDR3 sequence (DNA): TGCGCCAGCAGCGCCGAGGCAGGGGAGACAGATACGCAGTATTTT. The encoded protein is CASSAEAGETDTQYF.

V is TRBV29-1 and J is TRBJ2-3; TRBD2 matches 9 bases. The germline V gene encodes CDR1 SQVTM and CDR2 ANQGSEA. The CDR3 is made up of 15 amino acids. V lost 7 bases and J lost 0; bases outside the gene matches: 8. This chain's CDR3 is CSACSGSYSTDTQYF. CDR3 in DNA: TGCAGCGCCTGTAGCGGGAGTTATAGCACAGATACGCAGTATTTT.

Points on this clone: The identical CDR3 is also encoded by other nucleotide sequences in the sample. The DNA of the CDR3 is TGCGCCAGCAGTCCTAGCACAGATACGCAGTATTTT. Translating it yields CASSPSTDTQYF. The V call is TRBV5-1, the J call TRBJ2-3; D unclear. This CDR3 region has 12 residues. Germline values: CDR1 SGHRS, CDR2 YFSETQ. Trimming took off 5 bases at V and 0 bases at J, with 4 bases between the two ends.

The chain recombines TRBV29-1 with TRBJ2-5, with unresolved D. With 1 base removed from V and 11 bases from J, the gap between germline ends came to 17 bases. The CDR3 length is 13 residues. In germline, CDR1 is SQVTM, CDR2 ANQGSEA. The CDR3 loop is CSVEVGLGRLQYF. Written as DNA, the CDR3 is TGCAGCGTTGAAGTTGGGTTAGGACGTTTGCAGTACTTC.

CDR3 loop: CASSLYVGFSETQYF. The CDR3 region has the DNA TGTGCCAGCAGTTTATATGTCGGGTTTTCGGAGACCCAGTACTTC. The V call is TRBV27, the J call TRBJ2-5, with D hard to call. The CDR3 covers 15 residues. In germline, CDR1 is MNHEY, CDR2 SMNVEV (reference sequence). V lost 1 base and J lost 5, with 14 bases in between.

Only a few counts were recorded for this clone. This CDR3 is also generated by other DNA sequences in the sample. The chain employs TRBV29-1 and TRBJ2-1; D is unclear. CDR1 is SQVTM, CDR2 ANQGSEA, per germline. Trimming took off 4 bases at V and 0 bases at J, with 7 bases between the two ends. The length of the CDR3 is 13 residues. The CDR3 region has the DNA TGCAGCGTTGGGGGTAGCTCCTACAATGAGCAGTTCTTC. Translated: CSVGGSSYNEQFF.

V and J are TRBV10-3 and TRBJ2-3, with 12 positions matching TRBD2. The CDR3 is 17 residues long. Germline assignment: CDR1 ENHRY and CDR2 SYGVKD. V lost 3 bases to trimming and J lost 2 bases; unmatched junction nucleotides: 6. The CDR3 DNA follows: TGTGCCATCAGTGACCCCGGACTAGCGGGGATCACAGATACGCAGTATTTT. This gives the protein CAISDPGLAGITDTQYF.

The rearrangement links TRBV28 to TRBJ2-1; either TRBD1 or TRBD2 may fit D (5 bases each). The CDR3 sequence is 14 residues long. Trimming took 5 bases from V and 3 from J, leaving 11 bases between them. The germline CDR1 and CDR2 sequences are MDHEN and SYDVKM. The CDR3 bases are TGTGCCAGCAGTACGAGGGGTTACTACAATGAGCAGTTCTTC. Its translation is CASSTRGYYNEQFF.

V is TRBV27 and J is TRBJ2-5; 7 bases are a match to TRBD1. The CDR3 runs 15 residues. Germline values: CDR1 MNHEY, CDR2 SMNVEV (reference sequence). V gave up 3 bases and J gave up 0 bases; unmatched junction bases: 4. The CDR3 here is CASSFKGAYQETQYF. The DNA for the CDR3 is TGTGCCAGCAGTTTTAAGGGGGCGTACCAAGAGACCCAGTACTTC.

The V gene is TRBV7-9, the J gene TRBJ2-1, with 14 positions matching TRBD2. The V and J ends lost 6 bases and 8 bases, in that order; junction bases with no gene match: 6. In germline, CDR1 is SEHNR, CDR2 FQNEAQ (reference sequence). The CDR3 loop spans 15 amino acids. The CDR3: CASRPTSGRVDEQFF. Here the CDR3 DNA reads TGTGCCAGCAGACCGACTAGCGGGAGGGTGGATGAGCAGTTCTTC.

This clone showed up just a few times. The chain recombines TRBV7-8 with TRBJ2-5, with D perhaps matching TRBD1 (6 bases). The CDR3 is made up of 16 amino acids. The V gene lost 1 base and the J gene lost 1 base, with 13 bases spanning the gap. Per germline, CDR1 SGHVS and CDR2 FQNEAQ. DNA of the CDR3: TGTGCCAGCAGCTTAGGGCGGACAGTAGTCCAAGAGACCCAGTACTTC. Its translation is CASSLGRTVVQETQYF.